This T cell receptor (beta chain) emerged from a study of shared clonotypes between healthy human individuals. Whole-study context: Donors consisted of a couple of women and three men between 18 and 49. Study-wide points: Represented genetic and exposure-history diversity was restricted by having few donors.

Researchers divided each subset's genomic DNA evenly across several immunoSEQ plates. The protocol was immunoSEQ multiplex PCR, while the TCRdb copy is restricted to in-frame clones and leaves out a portion. The table records roughly 450,000 clones, 60% to 85% of them present only once. Nashville, Tennessee was home to all donors, who were Caucasian adults. As regards this clone: The antigen is not known.

What was sequenced was PBMCs. The sequence was obtained from a woman aged 40-49 years in good health. Some clones in this sample may be carry-over from other donors' samples.

The CDR3 DNA follows: TGCGCCAGCAGCCCGGGTTTAGTCGTGCCAGAAGCTTTCTTT. Protein sequence: CASSPGLVVPEAFF. The genes are TRBV5-1 and TRBJ1-1; D gene unclear. Germline CDR1 and CDR2: SGHRS and YFSETQ. CDR3 length equals 14 residues. The germline V and J ends were trimmed by 4 bases and 8 bases, with 18 bases remaining between them.